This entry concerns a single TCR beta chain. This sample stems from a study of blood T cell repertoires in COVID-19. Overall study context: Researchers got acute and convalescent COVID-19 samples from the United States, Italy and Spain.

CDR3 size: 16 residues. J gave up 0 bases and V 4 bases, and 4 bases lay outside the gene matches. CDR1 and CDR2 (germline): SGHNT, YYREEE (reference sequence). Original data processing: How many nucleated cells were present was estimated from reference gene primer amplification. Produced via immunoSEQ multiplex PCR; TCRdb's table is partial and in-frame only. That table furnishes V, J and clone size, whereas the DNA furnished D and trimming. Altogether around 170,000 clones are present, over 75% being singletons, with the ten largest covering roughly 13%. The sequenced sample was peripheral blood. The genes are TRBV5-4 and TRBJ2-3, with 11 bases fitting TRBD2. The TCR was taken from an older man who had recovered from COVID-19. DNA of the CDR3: TGTGCCAGCAGCATAGGGACTAGCGGAAGCACAGATACGCAGTATTTT. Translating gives CASSIGTSGSTDTQYF.